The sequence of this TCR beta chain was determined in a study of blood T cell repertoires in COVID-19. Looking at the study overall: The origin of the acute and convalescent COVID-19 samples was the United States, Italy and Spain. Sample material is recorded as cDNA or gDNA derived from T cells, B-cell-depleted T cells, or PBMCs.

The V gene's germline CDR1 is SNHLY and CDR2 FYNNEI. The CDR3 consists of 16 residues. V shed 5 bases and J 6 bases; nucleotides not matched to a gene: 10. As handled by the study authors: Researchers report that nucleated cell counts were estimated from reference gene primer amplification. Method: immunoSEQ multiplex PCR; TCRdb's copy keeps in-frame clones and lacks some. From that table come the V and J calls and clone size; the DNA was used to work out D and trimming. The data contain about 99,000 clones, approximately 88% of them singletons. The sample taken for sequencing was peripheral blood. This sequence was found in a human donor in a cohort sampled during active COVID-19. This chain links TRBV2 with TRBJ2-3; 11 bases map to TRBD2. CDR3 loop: CASSLAGGASFDTQYF. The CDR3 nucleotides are TGTGCCAGCAGTTTAGCGGGGGGGGCCTCTTTTGATACGCAGTATTTT.